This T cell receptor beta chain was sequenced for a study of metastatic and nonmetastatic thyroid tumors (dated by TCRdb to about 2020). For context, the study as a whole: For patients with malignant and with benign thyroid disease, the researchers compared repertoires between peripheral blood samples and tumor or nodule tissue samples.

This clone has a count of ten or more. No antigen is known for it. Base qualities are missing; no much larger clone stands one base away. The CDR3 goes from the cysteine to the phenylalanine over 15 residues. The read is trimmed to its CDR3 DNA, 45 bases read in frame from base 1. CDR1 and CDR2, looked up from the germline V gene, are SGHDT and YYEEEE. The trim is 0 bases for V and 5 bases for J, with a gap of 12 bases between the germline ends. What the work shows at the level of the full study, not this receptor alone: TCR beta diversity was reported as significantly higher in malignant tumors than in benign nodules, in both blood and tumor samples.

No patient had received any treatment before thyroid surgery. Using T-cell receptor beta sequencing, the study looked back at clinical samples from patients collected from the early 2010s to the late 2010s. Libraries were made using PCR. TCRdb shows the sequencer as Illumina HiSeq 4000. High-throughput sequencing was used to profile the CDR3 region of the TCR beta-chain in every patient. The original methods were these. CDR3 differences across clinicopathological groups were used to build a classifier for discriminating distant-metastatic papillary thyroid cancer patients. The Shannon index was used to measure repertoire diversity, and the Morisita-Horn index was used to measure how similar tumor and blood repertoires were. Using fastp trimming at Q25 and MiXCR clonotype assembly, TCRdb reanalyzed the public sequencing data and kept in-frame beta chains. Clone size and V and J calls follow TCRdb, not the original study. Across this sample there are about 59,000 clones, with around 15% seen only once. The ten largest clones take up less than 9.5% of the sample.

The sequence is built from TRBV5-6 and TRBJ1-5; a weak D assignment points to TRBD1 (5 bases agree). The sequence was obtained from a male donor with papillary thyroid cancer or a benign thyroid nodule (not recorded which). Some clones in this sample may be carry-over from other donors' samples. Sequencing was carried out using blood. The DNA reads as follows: TGTGCCAGCAGCTTGGCAGCATCAGGGCATCAGCCCCAGCATTTT. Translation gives CASSLAASGHQPQHF.